A selection of T cell receptor beta chains follows, all from one sample in a study of T cell responses to AZD1222 COVID-19 vaccine. Some clones are missing from TCRdb's copy, which holds only in-frame ones; the method was immunoSEQ multiplex PCR. The repertoire holds about 91,000 clones, with approximately 90% as singletons. Specimen: peripheral blood, collected 28 days after the second AZD1222 dose. Source of these receptors: an adult who received the AZD1222 COVID-19 vaccine. Both conserved end residues are part of each CDR3. A D gene is named only where the DNA matches it firmly. The size entry is marked missing in some rows and otherwise reads once, few, many or a size class.

D gene,J gene,clone size,V gene,CDR3 length,CDR3 DNA,CDR3 protein
TRBD2,TRBJ2-7,.,TRBV11-2,17,TGTGCCAGCAGCTTAGATCAGGGCGGGGGGCTCTCCTACGAGCAGTACTTC,CASSLDQGGGLSYEQYF
.,TRBJ1-1,.,TRBV6-5,16,TGTGCCAGCAGTTACCGGCAGGGGCGAGGATGGACTGAAGCTTTCTTT,CASSYRQGRGWTEAFF
TRBD1,TRBJ2-5,.,TRBV7-2,15,TGTGCCAGCAGCGACAGGGGGCGCGGGACAGAGACCCAGTACTTC,CASSDRGRGTETQYF
.,TRBJ1-5,.,TRBV30,13,TGTGCCTGGAGTGTTGGCAGATTTCAGCCCCAGCATTTT,CAWSVGRFQPQHF
.,TRBJ1-6,.,TRBV2,13,TGTGCCAGCGCAGGGGACCCAAATTCACCCCTCCACTTT,CASAGDPNSPLHF
TRBD1,TRBJ2-5,.,TRBV7-2,17,TGTGCCAGCAGCTCATTTCTAAGGACAGGGGAGGTCGGGACCCAGTACTTC,CASSSFLRTGEVGTQYF
.,TRBJ2-7,.,TRBV19,13,TGTGCCACTTCAGGGGTAAGGGGCTACGAGCAGTACTTC,CATSGVRGYEQYF
TRBD2,TRBJ2-3,.,TRBV4-2,17,TGTGCCAGCAGCCAATTGTTTCCGGGGAGGGTTACAGATACGCAGTATTTT,CASSQLFPGRVTDTQYF
.,TRBJ2-1,once,TRBV11-3,14,TGTGCCAGCAGCTTAGCGGGGTCCTACAATGAGCAGTTCTTC,CASSLAGSYNEQFF
.,TRBJ2-7,.,TRBV29-1,12,TGCAGCGTTGGCGGCGGTGGGTACGAGCAGTACTTC,CSVGGGGYEQYF
TRBD1,TRBJ2-1,.,TRBV7-2,16,TGTGCCAGCAGCTTACGCGAGACAGGGGTATACAATGAGCAGTTCTTC,CASSLRETGVYNEQFF
.,TRBJ1-3,.,TRBV15,16,TGTGCCACCAGCAGAGACAGGGGAACTTCCGGAAACACCATATATTTT,CATSRDRGTSGNTIYF
.,TRBJ1-1,.,TRBV28,12,TGTGCCAGCAGTTTGTCGAACACTGAAGCTTTCTTT,CASSLSNTEAFF
.,TRBJ1-3,once,TRBV5-6,16,TGTGCCAGCAGCTTGCGTGGAGAATACTCTGGAAACACCATATATTTT,CASSLRGEYSGNTIYF
TRBD1,TRBJ1-2,.,TRBV19,13,TGTGCCAGTAGTACTCAGACAGGGGATGGCTACACCTTC,CASSTQTGDGYTF
.,TRBJ1-1,.,TRBV10-3,15,TGTGCCATCAGAGTTACTGCGGGGGGCAGGGGTGAAGCTTTCTTT,CAIRVTAGGRGEAFF
.,TRBJ2-3,.,TRBV7-3,17,TGTGCCAGCAGCTTAGGAACCGCGGGGGCCTACACAGATACGCAGTATTTT,CASSLGTAGAYTDTQYF
.,TRBJ2-7,.,TRBV6-2/TRBV6-3,11,TGTGCCAGCAGTTTCAGCTACGAGCAGTACTTC,CASSFSYEQYF
TRBD1,TRBJ2-2,.,TRBV5-4,15,TGTGCCAGCACCTCCCGGGGGACAGGGACCGGGGAGCTGTTTTTT,CASTSRGTGTGELFF
.,TRBJ1-5,.,TRBV5-6,15,TGTGCCAGCAGCGCGGGACGGTTTAGCAATCAGCCCCAGCATTTT,CASSAGRFSNQPQHF
TRBD1,TRBJ2-2,.,TRBV28,18,TGTGCCAGCACCCCTTTCACGACAGGGCAAGTGAGGACCGGGGAGCTGTTTTTT,CASTPFTTGQVRTGELFF
.,TRBJ2-1,.,TRBV5-1,14,TGCGCCAGCAGCTTCGGGGGTTCCTACAATGAGCAGTTCTTC,CASSFGGSYNEQFF
TRBD1,TRBJ2-2,.,TRBV25-1,16,TGTGCCAGCAGTAAACCGGGACAGGGGCGCACCGGGGAGCTGTTTTTT,CASSKPGQGRTGELFF
.,TRBJ1-6,.,TRBV6-5,15,TGTGCCAGCAAACCCCGGGCCCACCATCGGACACCCCTCCACTTT,CASKPRAHHRTPLHF
.,TRBJ1-1,.,TRBV7-3,14,TGTGCCAGCAGCTCGTACGCCGGGGCAAATGAAGCTTTCTTT,CASSSYAGANEAFF
TRBD2,TRBJ2-3,.,TRBV15,14,TGTGCCACCAGCCGGCGGGGGGTCCCAGATACGCAGTATTTT,CATSRRGVPDTQYF
TRBD2,TRBJ2-1,once,TRBV18,17,TGTGCCAGCTCACCGGGTACTAGCGGGGGGGCCGAGAGTGAGCAGTTCTTC,CASSPGTSGGAESEQFF
TRBD1,TRBJ1-2,.,TRBV28,15,TGTGCCAGCAGCCTAAGACAGGGTTACTATTATGGCTACACCTTC,CASSLRQGYYYGYTF
TRBD1,TRBJ2-2,.,TRBV7-6,16,TGTGCCAGCAGCAGGACAGGGGGCCCTAACACCGGGGAGCTGTTTTTT,CASSRTGGPNTGELFF
.,TRBJ2-7,.,TRBV5-1,13,TGCGCCAGCAGCTTGGCGGGACTCTACGAGCAGTACTTC,CASSLAGLYEQYF
.,TRBJ1-6,.,TRBV25-1,13,TGTGCCAGCAGCCTAAGGGGGGGATCACCCCTCCACTTT,CASSLRGGSPLHF
.,TRBJ1-5,.,TRBV12-3/TRBV12-4,13,TGTGCCAGCAGCCCATGGGGCAATCAGCCCCAGCATTTT,CASSPWGNQPQHF
TRBD1,TRBJ2-1,.,TRBV18,14,TGTGCCAGCTCACCGGGACAGACTGGCAATGAGCAGTTCTTC,CASSPGQTGNEQFF
TRBD1,TRBJ1-5,.,TRBV30,17,TGTGCCTGGAGCCCGGGACAGGCTCCATATAGCAATCAGCCCCAGCATTTT,CAWSPGQAPYSNQPQHF
.,TRBJ1-3,.,TRBV19,16,TGTGCCAGTAGTGCGTACTCAGGGGCGGCTGGAAACACCATATATTTT,CASSAYSGAAGNTIYF
.,TRBJ1-1,few,TRBV18,15,TGTGCCAGCTCAGAATTCTCGGGGAGGAACACTGAAGCTTTCTTT,CASSEFSGRNTEAFF
.,TRBJ1-4,.,TRBV2,15,TGTGCCAGCAGAGTGGACGGAACAACTAATGAAAAACTGTTTTTT,CASRVDGTTNEKLFF
.,TRBJ1-4,.,TRBV4-2,13,TGTGCCAGCAGCCAAGATCTAGGGGAAAAACTGTTTTTT,CASSQDLGEKLFF
TRBD1,TRBJ2-5,.,TRBV9,14,TGTGCCAGCAGCCCCGGGACAGGGGAAGAGACCCAGTACTTC,CASSPGTGEETQYF
.,TRBJ1-2,.,TRBV7-2,15,TGTGCCAGCAGCTTTCAAGGTAGTGCTAACTATGGCTACACCTTC,CASSFQGSANYGYTF
.,TRBJ1-2,.,TRBV9,15,TGTGCCAGCAGCGTAGATAAGGAAGTGGGCTATGGCTACACCTTC,CASSVDKEVGYGYTF
TRBD2,TRBJ2-3,.,TRBV7-2,15,TGTGCCAGCAGCTACCCTAGCGGGGGGGCGCCCCCGCAGTATTTT,CASSYPSGGAPPQYF
.,TRBJ2-3,.,TRBV29-1,14,TGCAGCGTTGAGGGCAGGCTATCCACAGATACGCAGTATTTT,CSVEGRLSTDTQYF
.,TRBJ2-5,.,TRBV7-9,13,TGTGCCAGCAGCTTAGAGACGGTTGAGACCCAGTACTTC,CASSLETVETQYF
TRBD1,TRBJ1-4,.,TRBV2,14,TGTGCCAGCCGGCTCGGGACAGGGAGTGAAAAACTGTTTTTT,CASRLGTGSEKLFF
.,TRBJ2-3,.,TRBV28,14,TGTGCCAGCAGTTTAACTAGGGGAACAGATACGCAGTATTTT,CASSLTRGTDTQYF
TRBD2,TRBJ2-3,.,TRBV7-8,16,TGTGCCAGCAGCACCCGACTAGCGGTGAACACAGATACGCAGTATTTT,CASSTRLAVNTDTQYF
TRBD1,TRBJ1-1,.,TRBV7-2,16,TGTGCCAGCAGCTCAAGTAACTTGGCAGGGGGCGCTGAAGCTTTCTTT,CASSSSNLAGGAEAFF
.,TRBJ2-3,.,TRBV25-1,13,TGTGCCAGCAGTGAATGGAACACAGATACGCAGTATTTT,CASSEWNTDTQYF
.,TRBJ1-5,.,TRBV12-3/TRBV12-4,13,TGTGCCAGCAGTTTAAAGGGAAATCAGCCCCAGCATTTT,CASSLKGNQPQHF
TRBD1,TRBJ1-2,.,TRBV2,18,TGTGCCAGCAGTGAACTTTGGGGACAGGTATTGAGGAACTATGGCTACACCTTC,CASSELWGQVLRNYGYTF
TRBD1,TRBJ2-3,.,TRBV7-9,16,TGTGCCAGCAGCAAACAGGGGGCGCGGGTAGCAGATACGCAGTATTTT,CASSKQGARVADTQYF